One sample yielded the 10 T cell receptor beta chains listed below, sequenced in a study of blood T cells in healthy people across ages. Through a sample-barcoded 5' primer and a J-beta primer mix, a second PCR was run for about 6 to 12 cycles. From the 5' RACE reads, TCRdb called clonotypes with MiXCR, one entry per CDR3 protein. This sample has about 800,000 distinct CDR3 sequences, with around 25% found just once. The same specimen was also included in a second study, on T cells of mothers and their children.

Input material: blood. These receptors came from a boy between 5 and 17 years old in good health.

This clonotype was observed a handful of times. The chain joins TRBV7-2 to TRBJ2-5, with a possible D match to TRBD2 (6 bases). Germline V gene sequence: CDR1 SGHTA, CDR2 FQGNSA. Trimming took off 5 bases at V and 3 bases at J, with 10 bases between the two ends. The CDR3 consists of 13 residues. The CDR3 nucleotides are TGTGCCAGCAGCCGGGAGCTCGAAGAGACCCAGTACTTC. It translates to CASSRELEETQYF.

This chain connects TRBV19 to TRBJ2-5; the match to TRBD1 covers 8 bases. The last part of the DNA fits TRBJ2-7 better; the J call may be wrong. The CDR3 sequence is 12 residues long. Germline V gene sequence: CDR1 LNHDA, CDR2 SQIVND (reference sequence). CDR3 amino acids: CATGQGPYEQYF. CDR3 bases: TGTGCCACCGGACAGGGTCCCTACGAGCAGTACTTC.

The chain has TRBV7-2 and TRBJ2-6, with D possibly TRBD1 on 6 matching bases. The CDR3 loop spans 15 amino acids. Per the germline V gene, CDR1 is SGHTA and CDR2 is FQGNSA. Between the trimmed V and J ends, which lost 5 bases and 2 bases, there was a span of 10 bases. CDR3 DNA: TGTGCCAGCAGCCATGCAGGGGCTGGGGCCAACGTCCTGACTTTC. Translating gives CASSHAGAGANVLTF.

The chain couples TRBV29-1 to TRBJ2-7, with D unresolved. Per the germline V gene, CDR1 is SQVTM and CDR2 is ANQGSEA. The V and J ends lost 3 bases and 0 bases respectively, with 12 bases between them. This CDR3 comprises 14 residues. CDR3 protein: CSVEGLSSSYEQYF. The CDR3 DNA sequence: TGCAGCGTTGAGGGTCTTTCCAGCTCCTACGAGCAGTACTTC.

This clonotype has more than one count but fewer than ten. A junction end diverges from the germline sequence, so it may reflect a read error. The chain uses TRBV7-2 and TRBJ2-1, with D unclear. The CDR3 loop spans 19 amino acids. Germline V gene sequence: CDR1 SGHTA, CDR2 FQGNSA. CDR3 amino acids: CASSLEPRWMPRSYNERFF. In DNA form, the CDR3 reads TGTGCCAGCAGCTTAGAGCCCCGGTGGATGCCCCGGTCCTACAATGAGCGGTTCTTC.

CDR3 in DNA: TGCAGCGCTCCTTGGTCGGCGGGGGGGAGCACAGATACGCAGTATTTT. It codes for CSAPWSAGGSTDTQYF. The J gene is TRBJ2-3, the V gene TRBV20-1, with 9 positions matching TRBD2. The CDR3 is 16 amino acids. CDR1 is DFQATT and CDR2 is SNEGSKA in the germline V gene (reference sequence).

This chain connects TRBV18 to TRBJ1-1, with a weak D call TRBD1 (5 bases). The CDR3 contains 16 residues. Between the trimmed V and J ends, which lost 0 bases and 6 bases, there was a span of 17 bases. Germline-derived CDR1 and CDR2 are KGHSH and LQKENI. CDR3 residues: CASSPPYLKGFPEAFF. The CDR3 region has the DNA TGTGCCAGCTCACCACCCTATCTCAAGGGGTTCCCTGAAGCTTTCTTT. Full variable domain (outside the CDR3, taken from reference TRBV18 and TRBJ1-1): NAGVMQNPRHLVRRRGQEARLRCSPMKGHSHVYWYRQLPEEGLKFMVYLQKENIIDESGMPKERFSAEFPKEGPSILRIQQVVRGDSAAYFCASSPPYLKGFPEAFFGQGTRLTVV.

The chain links TRBV14 to TRBJ2-7, with D unclear. Germline CDR1 and CDR2: SGHDN and FVKESK. Trimming shortened V by 2 bases and J by 3 bases, and 11 bases separated the two germline ends. This CDR3 comprises 14 residues. CDR3 sequence: CASSQNLDRYEQYF. The CDR3 bases are TGTGCCAGCAGCCAAAATCTTGACCGCTACGAGCAGTACTTC.

The CDR3 bases are TGCAGCGCTGTCCGCTACACTGAAGCTTTCTTT. Its protein product is CSAVRYTEAFF. V gene TRBV29-1 combines with J gene TRBJ1-1; no reliable D call. Germline CDR1 SQVTM, CDR2 ANQGSEA. CDR3 length equals 11 residues. V lost 7 bases and J 3 bases, leaving 9 bases between the germline ends.

This clonotype was counted between two and nine times. The chain links TRBV27 to TRBJ2-1, with 10 bases matching TRBD2. V was pared by 3 bases and J by 6 bases, with 8 bases of the junction left unmatched. This CDR3 region has 16 residues. Germline V CDR1 and CDR2: MNHEY, SMNVEV (reference sequence). CDR3 nucleotides: TGTGCCAGCAGTTTTTCTAAGCGGGGGGGAACCAATGAGCAGTTCTTC. Amino acids: CASSFSKRGGTNEQFF.